This T cell receptor (beta chain) was profiled in a study of OX40 agonist ivuxolimab in advanced cancers. Study summary: Every 2 weeks, ivuxolimab was infused into the patients intravenously at between 0.01 and 10 mg/kg. Study conclusions and caveats: The study found that CD8+ T cells averaged more expanded clones than CD4+.

Assay used: immunoSEQ multiplex PCR; TCRdb lists only in-frame clones, some missing. This table has 60,000 to 90,000 clones, under 95% appearing once. Germline CDR1 is GTSNPN and CDR2 is SVGIG (reference sequence). Deletions cut 5 bases from V and 4 bases from J, with 21 bases between. The CDR3 sequence is 16 residues long. Details on this clone: Its antigen is as yet unknown.

V gene TRBV30 combines with J gene TRBJ1-3; no firm D call. The TCR originated in an adult with an advanced solid tumor such as melanoma, head and neck, liver or kidney cancer. The source was CD4+ or CD8+ T cells sorted from blood, collected in a trial of the OX40 agonist ivuxolimab. The CDR3 nucleotides read TGTGCCTGGTCCCTGGGCGGCAGTATAAAGGGAAACACCATATATTTT. It is translated as CAWSLGGSIKGNTIYF.